Listed below are T cell receptor beta chains from one sample, sequenced in a study of blood T cell repertoires in COVID-19. Using immunoSEQ multiplex PCR, the repertoire was profiled, and TCRdb retains in-frame clones only, with some absent. This table has 150,000 to 200,000 clones, roughly 89% appearing once. The material sequenced was peripheral blood. Receptors were obtained from a woman between 18 and 29 years old who had recovered from COVID-19. Each CDR3 is given without its conserved first and last residue. Size values are once, few and many counts, or a class for expanded clones, and some rows have none.

>TRBJ1-1|.|TRBV19
ASRSEDSTEAF
>TRBJ1-2|.|TRBV3-1/TRBV3-2
ASSLTGGHGYT
>TRBJ2-5|.|TRBV7-2
ASSLGLASGAQETQY
>TRBJ2-1|.|TRBV29-1
SASREDEQF
>TRBJ1-1|.|TRBV29-1
SGDRGAEAF
>TRBJ1-2|.|TRBV6-5
ASSSTGAFSYGYT
>TRBJ1-3|.|TRBV5-1
ATRDRTLSGNTIY
>TRBJ2-3|.|TRBV11-2
ASSLGRGPTDTQY
>TRBJ2-7|.|TRBV9
ASSVGGLSYEQY
>TRBJ2-2|.|TRBV7-3
ASSLMGSATGELF
>TRBJ1-6|few|TRBV7-2
ASRERTVNSPLH
>TRBJ1-4|.|TRBV19
ASSISAGNEKLF
>TRBJ2-3|.|TRBV7-9
ASSSPRGTQY
>TRBJ1-5|.|TRBV19
ASSMGQSNQPQH
>TRBJ2-2|.|TRBV19
ASSSPSGRAITGELF
>TRBJ1-5|.|TRBV5-1
ASSLTGAGGNQPQH
>TRBJ2-3|.|TRBV10-3
AISMGGGTDTQY
>TRBJ1-5|.|TRBV4-2
ASSQTAVGDQPQH
>TRBJ1-2|.|TRBV5-6
ASRSTGISYGYT
>TRBJ2-5|.|TRBV29-1
SVIGTGGWETQY
>TRBJ2-1|few|TRBV19
ASTGGGDIDEQF
>TRBJ2-1|.|TRBV6-2/TRBV6-3
ASSRGNEQF
>TRBJ2-1|.|TRBV18
ASSPPAGGRNEQF
>TRBJ1-4|.|TRBV12-3/TRBV12-4
ASTPGGKLF
>TRBJ2-3|.|TRBV10-3
AIRSAGSTDTQY
>TRBJ2-1|.|TRBV7-9
ASSLGKTSAHGEQF
>TRBJ2-5|.|TRBV7-8
ASSLTRAGGTQY
>TRBJ1-3|.|TRBV3-1/TRBV3-2
ASSQGGGVLGGNTIY
>TRBJ2-1|.|TRBV3-1/TRBV3-2
ASSQEIGGESSYNEQF
>TRBJ2-5|.|TRBV6-5
ASSPSGGTQETQY
>TRBJ2-1|.|TRBV12-3/TRBV12-4
ASSLGARNEQF
>TRBJ1-2|.|TRBV5-6
ASSGDRLDYGYT
>TRBJ2-3|.|TRBV20-1
SAGGLGLQY
>TRBJ1-5|.|TRBV19
ASSLGSGQPQH
>TRBJ1-2|.|TRBV5-4
ASSPPGQGANYGYT
>TRBJ2-3|.|TRBV7-3
ASSPSGGFDSTDTQY
>TRBJ1-2|.|TRBV7-2
ASSLEQGPYGYT
>TRBJ2-1|.|TRBV10-3
AISQGGDNEQF
>TRBJ2-1|.|TRBV4-2
ASSQGGGSGTSSYNEQF
>TRBJ2-3|.|TRBV6-5
ASKAGGPGTDTQY